This passage covers 13 T cell receptor beta chains from one sample sequenced in a study of radiotherapy plus CTLA-4 blockade in lung cancer. Clones were read by immunoSEQ multiplex PCR, and TCRdb kept only the in-frame ones, dropping some. The sample carries 85,000 to 130,000 clones, 70% to 90% recorded once. The sequencing here drew on peripheral blood, taken from a patient treated with radiotherapy plus ipilimumab. Receptors originate from a human donor with non-small cell lung cancer that progressed on radiotherapy plus ipilimumab. Some clones in this sample may be carry-over from other donors' samples.

V usage is TRBV9 and J usage is TRBJ2-1, with 10 bases matching TRBD2. From germline, CDR1 is SGDLS and CDR2 YYNGEE. This CDR3 has 15 amino acids. The ends lost 3 bases at V and 9 bases at J; junction bases unmatched: 9. CDR3 sequence: CASSAQRGGQIEQFF. In DNA, the CDR3 is TGTGCCAGCAGCGCCCAGCGGGGGGGCCAGATTGAGCAGTTCTTC.

The chain has TRBV11-2 and TRBJ1-1, with 9 bases aligning to TRBD1. The ends lost 4 bases at V and 1 base at J; junction bases unmatched: 4. CDR3 length: 15 residues. CDR1 is SGHAT and CDR2 is FQNNGV in the germline V gene. The CDR3 loop reads CASSSRTGENTEAFF. CDR3 nucleotides: TGTGCCAGCAGCTCCAGGACAGGGGAGAACACTGAAGCTTTCTTT.

The chain is built from TRBV5-8 and TRBJ1-3; D unresolved. V gave up 3 bases and J gave up 0 bases, with 10 bases separating them. Germline V CDR1 and CDR2: SGHTS, YDEGEE. The CDR3 extends over 15 amino acids. The DNA for the CDR3 is TGTGCCAGCAGCTCGCCGCGGATCTCTGGAAACACCATATATTTT. Protein product: CASSSPRISGNTIYF.

The chain carries TRBV6-5 and TRBJ2-6; D is perhaps TRBD1 (6 bases). The CDR3 contains 15 residues. Between the trimmed V and J ends, which lost 7 bases and 2 bases, there was a span of 12 bases. Germline-derived CDR1 and CDR2 are MNHEY and SVGAGI. The CDR3 protein is CASKDRSTGANVLTF. The CDR3, as DNA: TGTGCCAGCAAAGACAGGTCCACTGGGGCCAACGTCCTGACTTTC.

The rearrangement links TRBV5-1 to TRBJ2-2; D is undetermined. V was trimmed by 0 bases and J by 3 bases, leaving 9 bases between them. CDR3 length: 15 residues. Per the germline V gene, CDR1 is SGHRS and CDR2 is YFSETQ. The CDR3 protein is CASSLALGDTGELFF. Here the CDR3 DNA reads TGCGCCAGCAGCTTGGCCCTTGGGGACACCGGGGAGCTGTTTTTT.

For this clone: The same CDR3 arises from other DNA sequences in this sample as well. The chain combines TRBV29-1 with TRBJ2-7; D gene uncertain. This CDR3 spans 11 amino acids. Germline lookup yields CDR1 SQVTM and CDR2 ANQGSEA. Trimming took off 5 bases at V and 3 bases at J, with 8 bases between the two ends. The CDR3 here is CSVRWGYEQYF. The CDR3 DNA is TGCAGCGTTAGGTGGGGCTACGAGCAGTACTTC.

This chain uses TRBV7-3 with TRBJ2-3; D ambiguous. V lost 5 bases, J lost 2 bases, and 11 bases lay in between. This CDR3 has 14 residues. The germline gives CDR1 SGHTA, CDR2 FQGTGA. CDR3 sequence: CASSRSGLTDTQYF. As DNA, the CDR3 is TGTGCCAGCAGCCGCTCGGGCCTCACAGATACGCAGTATTTT.

This chain joins TRBV5-8 and TRBJ1-5; D uncertain. The CDR3 has 12 amino acids. CDR1 and CDR2 (germline): SGHTS, YDEGEE. Trimming took off 0 bases at V and 7 bases at J, with 5 bases between the two ends. CDR3 sequence: CASSLGRQPQHF. The CDR3 nucleotides read TGTGCCAGCAGCTTGGGGAGGCAGCCCCAGCATTTT.

DNA of the CDR3: TGTGCCAGCAGTAAGGATTATGGCGGATACAATGAGCAGTTCTTC. This gives the protein CASSKDYGGYNEQFF. This chain links TRBV6-1 with TRBJ2-1; D not certain. V lost 5 bases to trimming and J lost 4 bases, with 15 bases between them. Germline CDR1 is MNHNS and CDR2 is SASEGT. This CDR3 has 15 amino acids.

V and J are TRBV29-1 and TRBJ2-5, with D perhaps TRBD1 or TRBD2 (5 bases each). The CDR3 spans 17 residues. V dropped 7 bases and J dropped 0 bases, with 24 bases sitting between them. Germline V gene lookup returns CDR1 SQVTM and CDR2 ANQGSEA. CDR3 bases: TGCAGCGCCAGAACTTCCAGGGCTGGGGAGTACCAAGAGACCCAGTACTTC. Its translation is CSARTSRAGEYQETQYF.

The chain carries TRBV14 and TRBJ2-1; TRBD2 matches 11 bases. Germline assignment: CDR1 SGHDN and CDR2 FVKESK. The V segment lost 4 bases and the J segment 1 base; nucleotides outside the gene matches: 6. The CDR3 length is 17 residues. The DNA for the CDR3 is TGTGCCAGCAGCCCTCCGACTAGCGGGGCTTCCTACAATGAGCAGTTCTTC. This codes for CASSPPTSGASYNEQFF.

The chain links TRBV9 to TRBJ1-6; weak D call: TRBD1 (6 bases). CDR1 is SGDLS and CDR2 is YYNGEE in the germline V gene. The CDR3 totals 16 residues. V shed 3 bases and J shed 11 bases, with 21 bases lying between them. The CDR3 bases are TGTGCCAGCAGCGCCTCGGGGACACCTCTCGGGGCACCCCTCCACTTT. Translating it yields CASSASGTPLGAPLHF. Full variable domain (remainder filled in from reference TRBV9 and TRBJ1-6): DSGVTQTPKHLITATGQRVTLRCSPRSGDLSVYWYQQSLDQGLQFLIQYYNGEERAKGNILERFSAQQFPDLHSELNLSSLELGDSALYFCASSASGTPLGAPLHFGNGTRLTVT.

This clone appeared a single time. The chain recombines TRBV4-3 with TRBJ2-2, with 7 bases fitting TRBD2. CDR3 length: 15 residues. Germline values: CDR1 LGHNA, CDR2 YSLEER. Trimming cost V 3 bases and J 0 bases; bases outside gene matches: 1. CDR3 sequence (DNA): TGCGCCAGCAGCCACGGGGGGACGAACACCGGGGAGCTGTTTTTT. It codes for CASSHGGTNTGELFF.